This T cell receptor (beta chain) was observed in a study of cytomegalovirus exposure and HLA in healthy donors. Study observations and caveats: The only immune exposure information that was available was CMV serostatus. Common viral pathogens seemed to be connected with several of the most significant clusters, according to a later analysis. Reports showed the classifier diagnosing cytomegalovirus status with high specificity and sensitivity. Later analysis indicated greater clonal expansion among HLA-associated TCR beta chains than among equally common other chains.

Use of 60 Vbeta and 13 Jbeta primers characterized the PCR. Using immunoSEQ multiplex PCR, the repertoire was profiled, and TCRdb retains in-frame clones only, with some absent. Of roughly 150,000 clones detected, 70% to 85% appear once; the ten largest clones hold nearly 3.5%. The CDR3 spans 13 residues. With 5 bases removed from V and 3 bases from J, the gap between germline ends came to 10 bases. Germline V gene sequence: CDR1 LNHDA, CDR2 SQIVND (reference sequence). A note on this clone: The antigen remains undetermined.

The receptor was derived from a male donor in good health and CMV-seronegative. Sequences were obtained from PBMCs. The chain combines TRBV19 with TRBJ1-2; D not resolved. The DNA for the CDR3 is TGTGCCAGTAGTGAGAAAGAGTACTATGGCTACACCTTC. It yields the protein CASSEKEYYGYTF.